This entry describes one T cell receptor (beta chain). This entry comes from a study of early T cells in non-severe SARS-CoV-2 infection. Molecules of cDNA were individually given unique molecular identifiers that were attached to them. TCRdb reprocessed the 5' RACE reads with MiXCR, giving one entry per CDR3 protein. The sample includes roughly 80,000 distinct CDR3 sequences, about 10% of them seen just once. The specimen was whole blood, collected at baseline. The clonotype comes from an adult who was a healthcare worker with PCR-confirmed SARS-CoV-2 infection or an uninfected control (not recorded which).

This chain's CDR3 is CSARTDGYEQYF. The DNA for the CDR3 is TGCAGTGCTAGGACGGACGGATACGAGCAGTACTTC. The chain is built from TRBV20-1 and TRBJ2-7, with unresolved D. Germline assignment: CDR1 DFQATT and CDR2 SNEGSKA (reference sequence). This CDR3 has 12 amino acids. V was clipped by 3 bases and J by 4 bases, with 10 bases between them.